Listed below are T cell receptor beta chains from one sample, sequenced in a study of shared clonotypes between healthy human individuals. Method: immunoSEQ multiplex PCR; TCRdb's copy keeps in-frame clones and lacks some. The table has approximately 330,000 clones, more than 60% seen once; the top ten hold 8% to 13%. The specimen sequenced was memory CD4+ T cells sorted from blood. The receptors originated from a man under 40 in good health. CDR3s include the opening cysteine and the closing phenylalanine or tryptophan.

CDR3 protein,V gene,J gene
CASSLIRETQYF,TRBV28,TRBJ2-5
CASSQNGGNEKLFF,TRBV27,TRBJ1-4
CSVPAGANYGYTF,TRBV29-1,TRBJ1-2
CASSGKGLAGFTGELFF,TRBV4-1,TRBJ2-2
CAISSGDYNEQFF,TRBV10-3,TRBJ2-1
CATSLGGNTEAFF,TRBV15,TRBJ1-1
CASSTGRGTNYGYTF,TRBV19,TRBJ1-2
CASRTGAHGELFF,TRBV25-1,TRBJ2-2
CASSLALDRSNGYTF,TRBV7-9,TRBJ1-2
CASSSREFNTEAFF,TRBV11-3,TRBJ1-1
CASSALLGGTMNTEAFF,TRBV5-1,TRBJ1-1
CASLKPDSMNEQFF,TRBV6-6,TRBJ2-1
CASSFAGTESDTQYF,TRBV7-9,TRBJ2-3
CASSQTGLAGETQYF,TRBV5-1,TRBJ2-5
CASSPPGQGAFYEQYF,TRBV28,TRBJ2-7
CASSLDFVTSIHEQYF,TRBV5-4,TRBJ2-7
CASTPRDADSQFF,TRBV7-6,TRBJ2-1
CASSVAGEQYF,TRBV9,TRBJ2-7
CASSEQLDVDTQYF,TRBV2,TRBJ2-3
CAWKSQGSRETQYF,TRBV30,TRBJ2-5
CASSSSGIADTQYF,TRBV6-5,TRBJ2-3
CASSSTPMGYGYTF,TRBV11-1,TRBJ1-2